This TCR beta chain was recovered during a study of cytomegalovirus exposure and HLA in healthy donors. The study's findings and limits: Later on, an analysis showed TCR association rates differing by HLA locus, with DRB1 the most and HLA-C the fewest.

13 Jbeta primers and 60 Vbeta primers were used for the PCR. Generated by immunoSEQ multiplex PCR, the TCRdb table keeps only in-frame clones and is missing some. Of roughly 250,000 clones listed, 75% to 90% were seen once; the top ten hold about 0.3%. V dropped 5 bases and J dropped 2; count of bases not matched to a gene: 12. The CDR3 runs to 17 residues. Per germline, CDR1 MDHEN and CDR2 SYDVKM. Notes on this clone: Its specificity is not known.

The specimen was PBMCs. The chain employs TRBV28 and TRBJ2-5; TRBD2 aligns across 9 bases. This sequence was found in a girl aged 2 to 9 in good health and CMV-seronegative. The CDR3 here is CASSPLGSGRIQETQYF. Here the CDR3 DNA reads TGTGCCAGCAGTCCACTTGGGAGCGGGAGGATTCAAGAGACCCAGTACTTC.